This T cell receptor beta chain was captured by sequencing in a study of blood T cell repertoires in COVID-19. Produced via immunoSEQ multiplex PCR; TCRdb's table is partial and in-frame only. Altogether 250,000 to 300,000 clones are present, roughly nine tenths being singletons, with the ten largest covering approximately 1.2%. This CDR3 region has 15 residues. This clonotype was obtained from a human donor in a cohort exposed to, infected with or recovered from COVID-19 (not recorded which). The donor label of this sample is uncertain. The chain uses TRBV12-2 and TRBJ1-1; the table's D gene call, TRBD1, was not cross checked with the DNA. TRBV12-2 is a listed pseudogene. The specimen was PBMCs or T cells enriched from blood (not recorded which). The CDR3 protein is CASRLGQGRNTEAFF. The CDR3 region has the DNA TGTGCAAGTCGCTTGGGACAGGGTCGAAACACTGAAGCTTTCTTT.